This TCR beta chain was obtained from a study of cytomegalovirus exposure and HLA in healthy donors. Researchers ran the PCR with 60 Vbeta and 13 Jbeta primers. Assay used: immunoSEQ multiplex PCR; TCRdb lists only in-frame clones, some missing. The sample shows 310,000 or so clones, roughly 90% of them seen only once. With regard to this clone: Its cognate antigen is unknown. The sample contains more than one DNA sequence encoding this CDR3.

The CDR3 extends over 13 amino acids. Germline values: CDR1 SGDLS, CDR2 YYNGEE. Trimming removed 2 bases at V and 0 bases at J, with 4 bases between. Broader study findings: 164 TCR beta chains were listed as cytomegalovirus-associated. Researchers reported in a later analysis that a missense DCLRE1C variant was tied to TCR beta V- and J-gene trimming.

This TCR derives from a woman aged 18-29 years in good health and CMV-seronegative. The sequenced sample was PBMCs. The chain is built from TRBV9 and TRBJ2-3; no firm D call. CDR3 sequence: CASSVTSTDTQYF. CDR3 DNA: TGTGCCAGCAGCGTGACTAGCACAGATACGCAGTATTTT. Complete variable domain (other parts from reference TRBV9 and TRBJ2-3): DSGVTQTPKHLITATGQRVTLRCSPRSGDLSVYWYQQSLDQGLQFLIQYYNGEERAKGNILERFSAQQFPDLHSELNLSSLELGDSALYFCASSVTSTDTQYFGPGTRLTVL.